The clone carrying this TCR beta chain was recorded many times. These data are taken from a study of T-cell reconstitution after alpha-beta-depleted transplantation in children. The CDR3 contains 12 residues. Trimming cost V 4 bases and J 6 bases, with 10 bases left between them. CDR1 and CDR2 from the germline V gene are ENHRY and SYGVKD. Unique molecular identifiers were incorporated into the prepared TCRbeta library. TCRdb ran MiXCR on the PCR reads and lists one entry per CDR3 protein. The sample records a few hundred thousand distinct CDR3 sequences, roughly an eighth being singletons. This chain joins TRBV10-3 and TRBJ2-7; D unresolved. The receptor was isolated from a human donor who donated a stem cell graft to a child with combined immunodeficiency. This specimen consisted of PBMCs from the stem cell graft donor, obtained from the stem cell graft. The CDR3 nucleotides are TGTGCCATCAGTGCCCCCGGGTTCGAGCAGTACTTC. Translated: CAISAPGFEQYF.